A selection of T cell receptor beta chains follows, all from one sample in a study of blood T cell repertoires in COVID-19. Data came from immunoSEQ multiplex PCR; TCRdb stores just in-frame clones and leaves some out. The repertoire holds around 150,000 clones, more than 70% seen once, with around 6% in the top ten. Sample: PBMCs or T cells enriched from blood (not recorded which). These receptors all stem from a middle-aged man who had recovered from COVID-19. CDR3s include the opening cysteine and the closing phenylalanine or tryptophan. The D gene is left open where the match is weak. Clone size appears in some rows only: once, few, many, or a class for an expanded clone.

>-|TRBJ1-1|TRBV6-6|13|-
CASSLSGNTEAFF
TGTGCCAGCAGTTTATCAGGGAACACTGAAGCTTTCTTT
>-|TRBJ2-1|TRBV10-2|16|-
CASSDRDRKTYNEQFF
TGCGCCAGCAGTGACCGCGACAGAAAAACATACAATGAGCAGTTCTTC
>-|TRBJ2-3|TRBV27|16|TRBD1
CASSPGTGASTDTQYF
TGTGCCAGCAGTCCCGGGACAGGTGCTAGCACAGATACGCAGTATTTT
>-|TRBJ1-1|TRBV24-1|18|TRBD1
CATSDSDVTRDRDAEAFF
TGTGCCACCAGTGATTCGGATGTCACAAGGGACAGGGACGCTGAAGCTTTCTTT
>once|TRBJ1-2|TRBV21-1|16|-
CASSTTGVTGYDGYTF
TGTGCCAGCAGTACGACCGGGGTAACGGGGTACGATGGCTACACCTTC
>-|TRBJ1-5|TRBV4-2|14|-
CASSQETGNQPQHF
TGTGCCAGCAGCCAAGAGACAGGAAATCAGCCCCAGCATTTT
>-|TRBJ2-5|TRBV2|13|TRBD1
CASRDRGQETQYF
TGTGCCAGCAGGGACAGGGGGCAAGAGACCCAGTACTTC
>-|TRBJ2-3|TRBV7-3|19|TRBD2
CASSRGLAGAGGSTDTQYF
TGTGCCAGCAGCCGGGGACTAGCGGGGGCCGGCGGAAGCACAGATACGCAGTATTTT
>few|TRBJ1-2|TRBV6-5|10|-
CASREDGYTF
TGTGCCAGCAGGGAGGATGGCTACACCTTC
>once|TRBJ1-6|TRBV5-8|16|TRBD1
CASSFRTGGSNSPLHF
TGTGCCAGCAGCTTCCGGACAGGGGGCTCTAATTCACCCCTCCACTTT
>-|TRBJ2-7|TRBV21-1|15|-
CASSLPTGEGYEQYF
TGTGCCAGCAGCCTACCGACAGGGGAAGGCTACGAGCAGTACTTC
>-|TRBJ1-2|TRBV12-3/TRBV12-4|13|TRBD1
CASSFGDRGPYTF
TGTGCCAGCAGTTTTGGTGACAGGGGGCCTTACACCTTC
>-|TRBJ1-1|TRBV6-5|15|-
CAANRNTGLTTEAFF
TGTGCCGCAAACAGAAATACAGGGTTGACCACTGAAGCTTTCTTT
>few|TRBJ2-1|TRBV7-2|18|TRBD2
CASSLVAGGLGSYNEQFF
TGTGCCAGCAGCTTAGTAGCGGGGGGGCTTGGGTCCTACAATGAGCAGTTCTTC
>-|TRBJ2-3|TRBV5-4|16|TRBD2
CASSFYLAGGTDTQYF
TGTGCCAGCAGCTTCTACCTAGCGGGGGGCACAGATACGCAGTATTTT
>-|TRBJ1-6|TRBV10-2|15|TRBD1
CASSKGRDSNSPLHF
TGCGCCAGCAGTAAGGGCCGGGACAGTAATTCACCCCTCCACTTT
>-|TRBJ1-2|TRBV10-3|17|TRBD1
CAISDATGGLGFYGYTF
TGTGCCATCAGTGATGCGACAGGGGGCTTGGGGTTCTATGGCTACACCTTC
>-|TRBJ2-1|TRBV6-5|15|TRBD1
CASKTGTGTHNEQFF
TGTGCCAGCAAGACGGGGACAGGGACCCACAATGAGCAGTTCTTC